The 4 T cell receptor beta chains presented below share a single source sample, sequenced in a study of control samples from healthy donors and cancer patients. Clones were read by immunoSEQ multiplex PCR, and TCRdb kept only the in-frame ones, dropping some. The data contain about 180,000 clones, 85% to 95% of them seen just once; the ten biggest clones take up roughly 1.3%. The sample consisted of blood. All receptors derive from a man aged 25 to 40 in good health.

V gene TRBV6-2 or TRBV6-3 combines with J gene TRBJ2-7, with D unclear. Trimming stripped 6 bases from V and 4 bases from J, with 7 bases between. This CDR3 spans 11 amino acids. Germline loops: CDR1 MNHEY, CDR2 SVGEGT. The CDR3 DNA follows: TGTGCCAGCAGCATGAGGTACGAGCAGTACTTC. Translation: CASSMRYEQYF.

The chain uses TRBV6-2 or TRBV6-3 and TRBJ2-7; D might be TRBD2 (6 bases). The CDR3 is made up of 15 amino acids. Looked up from germline, CDR1 is MNHEY and CDR2 is SVGEGT. V was trimmed by 2 bases and J by 4 bases, leaving 15 bases between them. CDR3 bases: TGTGCCAGCAGTTACAAGACCCCGGAGGGGTACGAGCAGTACTTC. Amino acids: CASSYKTPEGYEQYF.

This clone was picked up a small number of times. The CDR3 reads CASSMTSGLGGTQYF. Written as DNA, the CDR3 is TGTGCCAGCAGTATGACTAGCGGCCTAGGAGGTACGCAGTATTTT. This sequence joins TRBV25-1 and TRBJ2-3; 9 positions match TRBD2. Trimming took 5 bases from V and 8 from J; bases not matched to a gene: 11. The CDR3 sequence is 15 residues long. Germline CDR1 reads MGHDK; CDR2 reads SYGVNS.

This clone appeared a few times. The chain recombines TRBV7-6 with TRBJ1-5, with 7 nucleotides matching TRBD1. The V segment lost 1 base and the J segment 3 bases; nucleotides outside the gene matches: 6. The CDR3 runs 16 residues. CDR1 and CDR2 (germline): SGHVS, FNYEAQ. For the CDR3, the DNA is TGTGCCAGCAGCTTAGGGGTACAGGGGCCCAATCAGCCCCAGCATTTT. This sequence encodes CASSLGVQGPNQPQHF.